The clone carrying this TCR beta chain was seen more than once but under ten times. The antigen remains unidentified. TCRdb independently ran MiXCR on the 5' RACE reads; one entry per CDR3 protein. Among around 480,000 distinct CDR3 sequences listed, 15% to 20% were seen once. This sample stems from a study of CD8 T cells in ankylosing spondylitis. The CDR3 sequence is 14 residues long. Per germline, CDR1 MDHEN and CDR2 SYDVKM. V dropped 8 bases and J dropped 0 bases, with 11 bases sitting between them. Study results and limitations: One TCR beta motif, made up of seven to nine highly homologous variants, appeared characteristic of ankylosing spondylitis blood.

The V call is TRBV28, the J call TRBJ1-5; D remains ambiguous. This TCR came from a male donor with ankylosing spondylitis. The sequenced material came from blood, either unsorted or a sorted T cell fraction (not recorded which). CDR3: CASLFGSSNQPQHF. Here the CDR3 DNA reads TGTGCCAGCTTATTCGGGAGTAGCAATCAGCCCCAGCATTTT.